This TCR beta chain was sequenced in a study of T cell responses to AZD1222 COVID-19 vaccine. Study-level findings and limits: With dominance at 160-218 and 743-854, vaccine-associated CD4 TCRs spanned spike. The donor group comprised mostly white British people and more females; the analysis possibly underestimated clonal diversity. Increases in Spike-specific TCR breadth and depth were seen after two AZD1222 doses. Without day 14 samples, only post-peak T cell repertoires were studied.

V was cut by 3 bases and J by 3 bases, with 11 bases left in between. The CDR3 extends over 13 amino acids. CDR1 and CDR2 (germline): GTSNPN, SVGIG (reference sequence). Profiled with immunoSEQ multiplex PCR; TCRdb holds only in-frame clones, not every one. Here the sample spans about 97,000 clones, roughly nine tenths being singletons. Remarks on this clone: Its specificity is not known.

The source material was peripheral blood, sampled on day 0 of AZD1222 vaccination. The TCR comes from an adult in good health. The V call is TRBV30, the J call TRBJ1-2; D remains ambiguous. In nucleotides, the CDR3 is TGTGCCTGGAGCCCTGGATTGCACTATGGCTACACCTTC. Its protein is CAWSPGLHYGYTF. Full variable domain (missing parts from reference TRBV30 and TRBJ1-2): SQTIHQWPATLVQPVGSPLSLECTVEGTSNPNLYWYRQAAGRGLQLLFYSVGIGQISSEVPQNLSASRPQDRQFILSSKKLLLSDSGFYLCAWSPGLHYGYTFGSGTRLTVV.